This T cell receptor beta chain was recovered during a study of shared clonotypes between healthy human individuals. Only in-frame clones appear in the TCRdb table, and some are missing; sequencing was by immunoSEQ multiplex PCR. The sample includes 760,000 or so clones, 96% seen only once; the top ten take less than 0.25%. Broader study findings: Naive subsets generally exceeded memory subsets in estimated richness.

Selected positively for CCR7 and CD45RO-negative, naive CD8 cells excluded terminally differentiated effector memory CD45RA+ cells. About this clone: Its antigen remains unidentified.

V shed 0 bases, J shed 5 bases, and the junction held 3 bases outside the gene matches. The CDR3 loop spans 15 amino acids. Looked up from germline, CDR1 is SGHNT and CDR2 is YYREEE (reference sequence). The sequenced sample was naive CD8+ T cells sorted from blood. The receptor was derived from a man aged 25-45 years in good health. The chain has TRBV5-4 and TRBJ2-1; 9 positions match TRBD2. Here the CDR3 DNA reads TGTGCCAGCAGCTTGGGACTAGCGGAGCACAATGAGCAGTTCTTC. Translated, it gives CASSLGLAEHNEQFF.